This entry concerns a single TCR beta chain. Antigen unknown. Here immunoSEQ multiplex PCR was the method, and the copy in TCRdb shows in-frame clones only, minus some. The sample lists approximately 35,000 clones, around 90% seen once, with 6.5% to 8.5% in the top ten. The sample's time point: new active TB diagnosis, blood taken before or within 7 days of starting treatment. This entry is derived from a study of T cells in tuberculosis. Whole-study results and caveats: Selection depended on which cryopreserved specimens were available.

The sample here was PBMCs, taken at tuberculosis diagnosis. The TCR was taken from an adult with tuberculosis. Some clones in this sample may be carry-over from other donors' samples.

The CDR3 loop is CASSLERLEGTQYF. The CDR3, as DNA: TGTGCCAGCAGCTTAGAAAGGCTAGAGGGGACCCAGTACTTC. V gene TRBV11-2 combines with J gene TRBJ2-5, with D possibly TRBD2 on 5 matching bases. The V gene's germline CDR1 is SGHAT and CDR2 FQNNGV. The ends were cut back, 0 bases at V and 7 bases at J, with 12 bases in the middle. This CDR3 is 14 amino acids long.